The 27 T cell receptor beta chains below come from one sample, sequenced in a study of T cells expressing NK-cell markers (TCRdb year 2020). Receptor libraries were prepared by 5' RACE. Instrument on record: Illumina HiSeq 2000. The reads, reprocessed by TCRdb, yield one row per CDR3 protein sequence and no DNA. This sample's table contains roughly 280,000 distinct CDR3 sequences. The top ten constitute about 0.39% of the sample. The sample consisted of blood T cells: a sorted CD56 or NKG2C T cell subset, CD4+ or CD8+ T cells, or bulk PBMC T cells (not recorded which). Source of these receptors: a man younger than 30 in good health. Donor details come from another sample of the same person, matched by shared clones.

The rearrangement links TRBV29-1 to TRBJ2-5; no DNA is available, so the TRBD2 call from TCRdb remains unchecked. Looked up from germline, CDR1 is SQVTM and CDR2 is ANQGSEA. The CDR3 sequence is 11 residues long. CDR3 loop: CSVDLVWTQYF.

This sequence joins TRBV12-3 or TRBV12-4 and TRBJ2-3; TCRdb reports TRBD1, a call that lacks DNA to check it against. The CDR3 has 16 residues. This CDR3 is CASSSRTRYLADTQYF.

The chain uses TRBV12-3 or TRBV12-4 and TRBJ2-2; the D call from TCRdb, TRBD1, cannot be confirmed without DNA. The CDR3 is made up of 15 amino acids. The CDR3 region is CATQRRQANTGELFF.

CDR3 protein: CASSPLGQSNEQYF. The V gene is TRBV12-3 or TRBV12-4, the J gene TRBJ2-7. CDR3 length: 14 residues.

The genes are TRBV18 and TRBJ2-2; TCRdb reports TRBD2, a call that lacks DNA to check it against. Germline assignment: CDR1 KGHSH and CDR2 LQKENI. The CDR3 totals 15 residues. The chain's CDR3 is CASSPLAANTGELFF. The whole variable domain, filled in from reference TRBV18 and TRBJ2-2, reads NAGVMQNPRHLVRRRGQEARLRCSPMKGHSHVYWYRQLPEEGLKFMVYLQKENIIDESGMPKERFSAEFPKEGPSILRIQQVVRGDSAAYFCASSPLAANTGELFFGEGSRLTVL.

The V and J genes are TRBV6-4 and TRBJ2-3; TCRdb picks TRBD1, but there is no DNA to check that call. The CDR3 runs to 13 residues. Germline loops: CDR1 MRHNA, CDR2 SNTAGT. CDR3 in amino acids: CASSRDPGNTQYF.

CDR3 loop: CASSLQPGRRETQYF. The chain couples TRBV7-2 to TRBJ2-5; TCRdb's D gene call, TRBD1, goes unchecked for lack of DNA. Germline V lookup: CDR1 SGHTA, CDR2 FQGNSA. This CDR3 comprises 15 residues. Full variable domain (rest looked up from reference TRBV7-2 and TRBJ2-5): GAGVSQSPSNKVTEKGKDVELRCDPISGHTALYWYRQSLGQGLEFLIYFQGNSAPDKSGLPSDRFSAERTGGSVSTLTIQRTQQEDSAVYLCASSLQPGRRETQYFGPGTRLLVL.

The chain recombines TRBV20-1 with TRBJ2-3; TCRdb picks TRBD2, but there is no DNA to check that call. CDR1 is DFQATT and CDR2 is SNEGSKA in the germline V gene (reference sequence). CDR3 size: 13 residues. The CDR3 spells CSAGPQGADTQYF.

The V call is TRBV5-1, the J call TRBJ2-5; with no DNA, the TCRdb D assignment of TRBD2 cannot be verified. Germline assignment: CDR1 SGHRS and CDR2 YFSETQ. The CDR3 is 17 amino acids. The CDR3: CASRPSGSSGIQETQYF.

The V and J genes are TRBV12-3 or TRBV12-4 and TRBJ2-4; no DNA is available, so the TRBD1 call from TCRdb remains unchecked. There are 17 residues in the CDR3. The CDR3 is CASSLRPRQTAKNIQYF.

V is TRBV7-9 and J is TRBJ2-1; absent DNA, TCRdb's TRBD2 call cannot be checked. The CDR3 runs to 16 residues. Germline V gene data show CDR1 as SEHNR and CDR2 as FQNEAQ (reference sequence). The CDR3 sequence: CASSRDLLAGYNEQFF.

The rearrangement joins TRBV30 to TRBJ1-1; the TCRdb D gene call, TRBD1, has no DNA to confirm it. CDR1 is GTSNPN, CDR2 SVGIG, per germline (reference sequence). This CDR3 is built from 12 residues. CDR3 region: CAWRFSVSEAFF.

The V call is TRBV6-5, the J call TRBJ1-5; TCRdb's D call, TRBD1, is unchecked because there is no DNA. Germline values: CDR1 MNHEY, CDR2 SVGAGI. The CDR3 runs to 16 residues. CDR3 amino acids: CASRQGALGSNQPQHF.

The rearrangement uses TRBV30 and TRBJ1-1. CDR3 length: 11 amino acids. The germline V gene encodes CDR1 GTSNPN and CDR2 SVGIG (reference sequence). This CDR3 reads CAWSETLEAFF.

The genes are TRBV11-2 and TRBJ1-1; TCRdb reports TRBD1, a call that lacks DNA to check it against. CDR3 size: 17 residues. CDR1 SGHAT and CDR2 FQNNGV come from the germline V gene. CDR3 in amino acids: CASSPISVGQGRTEAFF.

This CDR3 is CASSYSFFQETQYF. The chain carries TRBV6-5 and TRBJ2-5. The CDR3 has 14 residues. Germline CDR1 is MNHEY and CDR2 is SVGAGI.

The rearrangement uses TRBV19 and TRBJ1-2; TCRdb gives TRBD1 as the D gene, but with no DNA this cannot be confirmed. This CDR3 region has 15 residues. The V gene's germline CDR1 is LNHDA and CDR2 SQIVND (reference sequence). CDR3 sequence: CASSISRQGYYGYTF.

CDR3 loop: CASSPRDSFLGGFF. The chain uses TRBV28 and TRBJ2-1; there is no DNA to check the TCRdb D call of TRBD1. This CDR3 has 14 amino acids. Germline assignment: CDR1 MDHEN and CDR2 SYDVKM.

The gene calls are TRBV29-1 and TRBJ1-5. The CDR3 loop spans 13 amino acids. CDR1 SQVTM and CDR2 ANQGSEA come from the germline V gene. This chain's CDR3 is CSVGSNSNQPQHF.

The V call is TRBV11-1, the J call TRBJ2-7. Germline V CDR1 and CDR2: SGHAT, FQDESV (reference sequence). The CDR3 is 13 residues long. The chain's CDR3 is CASSPPATYEQYF. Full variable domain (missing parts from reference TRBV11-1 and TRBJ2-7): EAEVAQSPRYKITEKSQAVAFWCDPISGHATLYWYRQILGQGPELLVQFQDESVVDDSQLPKDRFSAERLKGVDSTLKIQPAELGDSAMYLCASSPPATYEQYFGPGTRLTVT.

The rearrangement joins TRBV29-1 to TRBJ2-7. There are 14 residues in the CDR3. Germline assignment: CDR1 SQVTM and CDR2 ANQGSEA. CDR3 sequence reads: CSVVGSRNSYEQYF.

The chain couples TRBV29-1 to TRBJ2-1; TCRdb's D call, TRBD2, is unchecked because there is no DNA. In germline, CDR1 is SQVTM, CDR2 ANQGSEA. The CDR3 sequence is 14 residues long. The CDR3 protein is CSVRSGRNVGEQFF.

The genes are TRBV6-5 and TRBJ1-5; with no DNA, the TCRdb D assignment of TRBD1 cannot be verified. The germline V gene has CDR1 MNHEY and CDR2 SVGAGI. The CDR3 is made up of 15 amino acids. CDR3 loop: CASSLKGESNQPQHF.

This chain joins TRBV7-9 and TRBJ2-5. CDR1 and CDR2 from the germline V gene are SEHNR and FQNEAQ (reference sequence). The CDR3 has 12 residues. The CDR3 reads CASSWETETQYF.

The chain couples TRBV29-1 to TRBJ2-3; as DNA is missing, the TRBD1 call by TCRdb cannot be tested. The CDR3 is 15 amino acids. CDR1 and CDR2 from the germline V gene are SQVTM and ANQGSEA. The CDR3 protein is CSACHRGKSTDTQYF.

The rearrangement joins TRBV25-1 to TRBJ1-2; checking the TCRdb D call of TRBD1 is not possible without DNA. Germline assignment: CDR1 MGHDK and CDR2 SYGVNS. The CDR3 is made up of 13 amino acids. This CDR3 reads CASSEFKTGGYTF.

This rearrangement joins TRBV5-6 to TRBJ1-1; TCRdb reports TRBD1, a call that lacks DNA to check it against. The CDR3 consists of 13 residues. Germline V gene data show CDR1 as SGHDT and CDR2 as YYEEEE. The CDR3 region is CASIRQGGTEAFF.